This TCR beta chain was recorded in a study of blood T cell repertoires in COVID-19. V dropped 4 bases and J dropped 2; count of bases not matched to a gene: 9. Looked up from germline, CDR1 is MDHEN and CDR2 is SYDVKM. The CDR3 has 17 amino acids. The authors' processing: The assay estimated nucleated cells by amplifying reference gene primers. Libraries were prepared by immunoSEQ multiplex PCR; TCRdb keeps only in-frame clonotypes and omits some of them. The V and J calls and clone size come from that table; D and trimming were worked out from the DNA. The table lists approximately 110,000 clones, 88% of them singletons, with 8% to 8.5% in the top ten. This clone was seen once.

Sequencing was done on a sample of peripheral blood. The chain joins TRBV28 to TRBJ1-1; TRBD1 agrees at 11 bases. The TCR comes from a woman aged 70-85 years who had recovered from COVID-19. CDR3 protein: CASSSPLGTGGNTEAFF. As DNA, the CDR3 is TGTGCCAGCAGTTCCCCTCTAGGGACAGGGGGAAACACTGAAGCTTTCTTT. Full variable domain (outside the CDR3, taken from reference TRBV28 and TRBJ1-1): DVKVTQSSRYLVKRTGEKVFLECVQDMDHENMFWYRQDPGLGLRLIYFSYDVKMKEKGDIPEGYSVSREKKERFSLILESASTNQTSMYLCASSSPLGTGGNTEAFFGQGTRLTVV.